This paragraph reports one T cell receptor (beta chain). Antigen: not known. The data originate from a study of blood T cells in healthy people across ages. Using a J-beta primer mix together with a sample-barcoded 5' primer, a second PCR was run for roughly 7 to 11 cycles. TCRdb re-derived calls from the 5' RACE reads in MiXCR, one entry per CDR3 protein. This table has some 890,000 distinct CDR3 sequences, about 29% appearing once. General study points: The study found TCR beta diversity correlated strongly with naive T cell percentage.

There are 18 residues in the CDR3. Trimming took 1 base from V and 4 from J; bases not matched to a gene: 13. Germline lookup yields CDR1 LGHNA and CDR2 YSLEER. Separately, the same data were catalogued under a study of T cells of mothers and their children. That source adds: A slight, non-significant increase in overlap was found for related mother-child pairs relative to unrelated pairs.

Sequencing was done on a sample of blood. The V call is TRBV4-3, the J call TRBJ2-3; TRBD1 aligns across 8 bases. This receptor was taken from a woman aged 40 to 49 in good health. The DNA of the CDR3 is TGCGCCAGCAGCCAAGGTCTGAGGGCAGGGGGCCCGTCAGATACGCAGTATTTT. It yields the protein CASSQGLRAGGPSDTQYF.